Listed below are T cell receptor beta chains from one sample, sequenced in a study of T cells in Graves' hyperthyroidism and ophthalmopathy. TCRdb recomputed calls from the multiplex PCR reads with MiXCR, one row per CDR3 protein. The sample has roughly 630,000 distinct CDR3 sequences, approximately 14% seen once. The material sequenced was blood. Receptors were obtained from a woman aged 30 to 39 with Graves' hyperthyroidism. Each CDR3 is given with its conserved first and last residue. A D gene is named only where the DNA matches it firmly. Clone size appears in some rows only: once, few, many, or a class for an expanded clone.

J gene	D gene	V gene	clone size	CDR3 protein	CDR3 DNA
TRBJ2-7	.	TRBV19	.	CATRRSDLYEQYF	TGTGCCACCCGACGGAGTGACCTCTACGAGCAGTACTTC
TRBJ2-3	TRBD2	TRBV18	many	CASSPGLAGRDTQYF	TGTGCCAGCTCACCGGGACTAGCGGGAAGAGATACGCAGTATTTT
TRBJ1-5	.	TRBV3-1	many	CASSQESNQPQHF	TGTGCCAGCAGCCAAGAGAGCAATCAGCCCCAGCATTTT
TRBJ2-1	.	TRBV5-1	many	CASSIQGPNHNEQFF	TGCGCCAGCAGCATACAGGGACCGAACCACAATGAGCAGTTCTTC
TRBJ1-1	.	TRBV3-1	many	CASSQEDRGPEAFF	TGTGCCAGCAGCCAAGAAGATCGGGGCCCTGAAGCTTTCTTT
TRBJ2-7	.	TRBV4-1	few	CASSLLKGPYEQYF	TGCGCCAGCAGCCTGCTAAAGGGCCCTTACGAGCAGTACTTC
TRBJ2-4	TRBD1	TRBV6-2/TRBV6-3	.	CASSVTGTGAWGHSKNIQYF	TGTGCCAGCAGTGTAACCGGGACAGGGGCCTGGGGGCATTCCAAAAACATTCAGTACTTC
TRBJ2-5	.	TRBV7-9	.	CASCREYQETQYF	TGTGCCTCGTGCAGGGAGTACCAAGAGACCCAGTACTTC
TRBJ1-2	.	TRBV3-1	many	CASSQEGDYGYTF	TGTGCCAGCAGCCAAGAAGGGGACTATGGCTACACCTTC
TRBJ1-1	.	TRBV11-2	few	CASSLEGRKGSEAFF	TGTGCCAGCAGCTTAGAGGGCAGGAAGGGGTCTGAAGCTTTCTTT
TRBJ1-4	.	TRBV19	.	CASSPGGHVGEKLFF	TGTGCCAGTTCGCCTGGGGGTCACGTAGGGGAAAAACTGTTTTTT
TRBJ2-3	.	TRBV20-1	.	CSATSLRDNTDTQYF	TGCAGTGCCACGTCATTGAGGGACAACACAGATACGCAGTATTTT
TRBJ2-7	TRBD1	TRBV11-2	.	CASSPDRGRHSYEQYF	TGTGCCAGCAGCCCGGACAGGGGGAGGCACTCCTACGAGCAGTACTTC
TRBJ1-2	.	TRBV2	many	CASSDDFYGYTF	TGTGCCAGCAGTGATGATTTCTATGGCTACACCTTC
TRBJ2-7	.	TRBV20-1	.	CSASPLTLEQYF	TGCAGTGCTAGCCCTCTTACCCTCGAGCAGTACTTC
TRBJ2-1	TRBD2	TRBV7-6	many	CASSLVAGGPVREQFF	TGTGCCAGCAGCTTAGTGGCGGGAGGGCCGGTTCGCGAGCAGTTCTTC
TRBJ2-5	TRBD2	TRBV18	many	CASSPGLAGLETQYF	TGTGCCAGCTCACCCGGACTAGCGGGCCTCGAGACCCAGTACTTC
TRBJ2-5	.	TRBV6-1	few	CASRDPGFEETQYF	TGTGCCAGCAGGGACCCCGGGTTCGAAGAGACCCAGTACTTC
TRBJ2-2	TRBD1	TRBV5-1	few	CASSVPGQKTGELFF	TGCGCCAGCAGCGTACCGGGACAGAAGACCGGGGAGCTGTTTTTT
TRBJ2-1	TRBD2	TRBV2	many	CASSPTHPAGGHYNEQFF	TGTGCCAGCAGTCCAACCCATCCAGCGGGAGGTCACTACAATGAGCAGTTCTTC
TRBJ1-1	.	TRBV9	few	CASSVDRGFNTEAFF	TGTGCCAGCAGCGTAGATCGGGGGTTCAACACTGAAGCTTTCTTT
TRBJ2-2	.	TRBV30	.	CAWSRAGELFF	TGTGCCTGGTCGAGGGCCGGGGAGCTGTTTTTT
TRBJ2-7	TRBD1	TRBV27	many	CAIRGQETSYEQYF	TGTGCCATCAGGGGACAGGAAACGTCCTACGAGCAGTACTTC
TRBJ1-4	.	TRBV20-1	few	CSVRLVSDSTNEKLFF	TGCAGTGTCCGGCTGGTTAGTGACTCAACTAATGAAAAACTGTTTTTT
TRBJ2-3	.	TRBV29-1	.	CSVDGVLGPDTQYF	TGCAGCGTGGATGGGGTACTGGGTCCAGATACGCAGTATTTT
TRBJ2-7	TRBD1	TRBV5-4	.	CASSSPGTGVSYEQYF	TGTGCCAGCAGCTCACCCGGGACAGGGGTCTCCTACGAGCAGTACTTC
TRBJ2-1	TRBD1	TRBV6-6	many	CASSYLGQELYNEQFF	TGTGCCAGCAGTTACTTGGGACAGGAACTGTACAATGAGCAGTTCTTC
TRBJ1-1	.	TRBV12-3/TRBV12-4	many	CASSSTGFLRGLGHTEAFF	TGTGCCAGCAGTTCCACAGGTTTCCTTAGAGGGTTGGGTCACACTGAAGCTTTCTTT
TRBJ1-1	.	TRBV9	few	CASSVEGKGREGAFF	TGTGCCAGCAGCGTAGAGGGGAAGGGCCGTGAGGGGGCTTTCTTT
TRBJ2-1	.	TRBV7-9	many	CASSFLVNEQFF	TGTGCCAGCAGCTTCCTAGTCAATGAGCAGTTCTTC
TRBJ2-7	TRBD1	TRBV20-1	many	CSALDRSYEQYF	TGCAGTGCTCTGGACAGGTCCTACGAGCAGTACTTC
TRBJ2-2	.	TRBV7-3	many	CASSPDRGGTGELFF	TGTGCCAGCAGCCCTGACCGAGGTGGCACCGGGGAGCTGTTTTTT
TRBJ2-4	.	TRBV12-3/TRBV12-4	.	CASSSLTDSKNIQYF	TGTGCCAGCAGTTCCTTGACAGATTCCAAAAACATTCAGTACTTC
TRBJ1-5	TRBD1	TRBV30	.	CACPGTGGPAAYSNQPQHF	TGTGCCTGTCCCGGGACAGGGGGCCCCGCGGCTTATAGCAATCAGCCCCAGCATTTT
TRBJ2-5	.	TRBV10-3	.	CAISDQKTGNQETQYF	TGTGCCATCAGTGACCAGAAGACAGGAAACCAAGAGACCCAGTACTTC
TRBJ2-6	TRBD2	TRBV30	few	CASGSGGSGANVLTF	TGTGCCTCGGGTTCGGGAGGGTCTGGGGCCAACGTCCTGACTTTC
TRBJ2-5	.	TRBV27	.	CASRARGPNQETQYF	TGTGCCAGCAGGGCACGGGGCCCAAACCAAGAGACCCAGTACTTC
TRBJ2-3	.	TRBV5-1	many	CASSLRHSTDTQYF	TGCGCCAGCAGCTTGCGACATAGCACAGATACGCAGTATTTT
TRBJ2-4	TRBD2	TRBV5-6	.	CASSFGRPAMNIQYF	TGTGCCAGCAGCTTCGGGAGGCCGGCGATGAACATTCAGTACTTC
TRBJ2-3	TRBD2	TRBV11-2	many	CASSGVLAGGLSTDTQYF	TGTGCCAGCAGCGGGGTCCTAGCGGGAGGGTTGTCGACAGATACGCAGTATTTT
TRBJ2-3	.	TRBV29-1	few	CSVGRSETDTQYF	TGCAGCGTTGGTAGGTCTGAGACAGATACGCAGTATTTT
TRBJ2-7	.	TRBV7-9	many	CASSLQAEQYF	TGTGCCAGCAGCTTACAGGCCGAGCAGTACTTC